The 20 T cell receptor beta chains below come from one sample, sequenced in a study of radiation and T cells in renal cell carcinoma. Noted time point: blood 2 weeks post-SBRT. Treatment reported: 15 Gy SBRT to primary tumor, nephrectomy 4 weeks later. The protocol was immunoSEQ multiplex PCR, while the TCRdb copy is restricted to in-frame clones and leaves out a portion. Of about 120,000 clones in the sample, about four fifths were seen once. Specimen: blood, collected from a patient whose treatment included radiotherapy and nephrectomy. Source of these receptors: a man in his forties or fifties with renal cell carcinoma.

V is TRBV1 and J is TRBJ2-2; the D call in the table, TRBD2, was not verified against the DNA. TRBV1 is labeled a pseudogene. The CDR3 has 18 amino acids. The CDR3 DNA sequence: TGCACCAGCAGCCAAGCCCATAGCGGGGGCCTGAACACCGGGGAGCTGTTTTTT. It is translated as CTSSQAHSGGLNTGELFF.

The J gene is TRBJ1-3, the V gene TRBV2; no clear D gene. CDR3 length equals 14 residues. Looked up from germline, CDR1 is SNHLY and CDR2 is FYNNEI. Trimming removed 6 bases from V and 0 bases from J, with 9 bases in between. The CDR3 loop is CASRPGLSGNTIYF. CDR3 nucleotide sequence: TGTGCCAGCAGGCCGGGCCTCTCTGGAAACACCATATATTTT. The entire variable domain, with the rest obtained from reference TRBV2 and TRBJ1-3, is as follows: EPEVTQTPSHQVTQMGQEVILRCVPISNHLYFYWYRQILGQKVEFLVSFYNNEISEKSEIFDDQFSVERPDGSNFTLKIRSTKLEDSAMYFCASRPGLSGNTIYFGEGSWLTVV.

The chain carries TRBV11-2 and TRBJ1-4, with D uncertain. The CDR3 is 15 residues long. The germline CDR1 and CDR2 sequences are SGHAT and FQNNGV. V was shortened by 5 bases and J by 3 bases, with 13 bases between the two germline ends. The CDR3 DNA is TGTGCCAGCAGCGCGACGGTTCGAGCTAATGAAAAACTGTTTTTT. It codes for CASSATVRANEKLFF.

CDR3 residues: CAWSRTGIGYTF. CDR3 in DNA: TGTGCCTGGAGTCGGACAGGGATAGGCTACACCTTC. The J gene is TRBJ1-2, the V gene TRBV30; TRBD1 matches 8 bases. Germline loops: CDR1 GTSNPN, CDR2 SVGIG (reference sequence). There are 12 residues in the CDR3. The V gene end was trimmed by 2 bases and the J gene end by 8 bases; junction bases not matched to a gene: 4.

The chain recombines TRBV2 with TRBJ2-5; tentative D call: TRBD1 (6 bases). This CDR3 contains 14 residues. Germline CDR1 reads SNHLY; CDR2 reads FYNNEI. V was pared by 3 bases and J by 2 bases, with 10 bases between. The CDR3 coding sequence is TGTGCCAGCAGTGAGCGGACAGTGCAAGAGACCCAGTACTTC. It codes for CASSERTVQETQYF.

The table lists this clone with a count of one. The chain combines TRBV10-3 with TRBJ2-7; TRBD1 matches at 7 bases. The ends lost 5 bases at V and 3 bases at J; junction bases unmatched: 13. The CDR3 runs 16 residues. CDR1 is ENHRY, CDR2 SYGVKD, per germline. The CDR3 is CAISTASDRRLYEQYF. DNA for the CDR3: TGTGCCATCAGTACTGCCTCGGACAGGAGACTCTACGAGCAGTACTTC.

This clone was detected once. This chain uses TRBV18 with TRBJ2-5; maybe TRBD2 (6 bases). The ends were cut back, 1 base at V and 5 bases at J, with 23 bases in the middle. The CDR3 has 18 residues. Germline V gene data show CDR1 as KGHSH and CDR2 as LQKENI. The CDR3 sequence: CASSPLAATLSSAETQYF. CDR3 nucleotide sequence: TGTGCCAGCTCACCACTAGCGGCTACCCTCTCATCTGCGGAGACCCAGTACTTC.

The rearrangement joins TRBV21-1 to TRBJ2-5; the table's D call TRBD1 went unverified against the DNA. TRBV21-1 is annotated as a pseudogene. The CDR3 is made up of 14 amino acids. The CDR3 DNA sequence: TGTGCCAGCAGCATAGGGACAAATCAAGAGACCCAGTACTTC. Translated, it gives CASSIGTNQETQYF.

This clone was seen only a few times. The J gene is TRBJ2-7, the V gene TRBV6-6, with 7 bases matching TRBD1. Germline loops: CDR1 MNHNY, CDR2 SVGAGI (reference sequence). CDR3 size: 15 residues. The V segment lost 6 bases and the J segment 3 bases; nucleotides outside the gene matches: 11. The CDR3 protein is CASRQGQVINYEQYF. The CDR3 DNA follows: TGTGCCAGCAGACAAGGACAGGTGATTAACTACGAGCAGTACTTC.

The chain links TRBV10-3 to TRBJ2-5; no firm D call. Trimming pared 0 bases from V and 5 bases from J, leaving 10 bases between. Per germline, CDR1 ENHRY and CDR2 SYGVKD. The CDR3 has 14 residues. The CDR3 coding sequence is TGTGCCATCAGTGAGTCTGGCAGCTGGGAGACCCAGTACTTC. Translating it yields CAISESGSWETQYF.

The chain recombines TRBV6-4 with TRBJ2-1; the D gene is possibly TRBD2 (5 bases). Germline V CDR1 and CDR2: MRHNA, SNTAGT. Trimming stripped 2 bases from V and 7 bases from J, with 9 bases between. The CDR3 runs 13 residues. The CDR3 loop is CASSDETGNEQFF. For the CDR3, the DNA is TGTGCCAGCAGTGACGAAACGGGAAATGAGCAGTTCTTC.

This clone has just one count. This chain connects TRBV7-9 to TRBJ2-7; 7 nucleotides match TRBD1. J gave up 3 bases and V 2 bases, and 4 bases lay outside the gene matches. The length of the CDR3 is 14 residues. Germline CDR1 is SEHNR and CDR2 is FQNEAQ (reference sequence). The CDR3 DNA reads as TGTGCCAGCAGCTTATCGCACAGGGGCTACGAGCAGTACTTC. Translating gives CASSLSHRGYEQYF. Full variable domain (outside the CDR3, taken from reference TRBV7-9 and TRBJ2-7): DTGVSQNPRHKITKRGQNVTFRCDPISEHNRLYWYRQTLGQGPEFLTYFQNEAQLEKSRLLSDRFSAERPKGSFSTLEIQRTEQGDSAMYLCASSLSHRGYEQYFGPGTRLTVT.

The V call is TRBV7-9, the J call TRBJ2-5; the D is unclear. Between the trimmed V and J ends, which lost 5 bases and 2 bases, there was a span of 6 bases. The CDR3 length is 12 residues. Looked up from germline, CDR1 is SEHNR and CDR2 is FQNEAQ (reference sequence). This CDR3 reads CASSPQQETQYF. CDR3 nucleotides: TGTGCCAGCAGCCCTCAGCAAGAGACCCAGTACTTC.

The gene calls are TRBV29-1 and TRBJ2-1; D is unclear. Trimming took 4 bases from V and 5 from J, leaving 6 bases between them. CDR3 length equals 11 residues. Germline V gene sequence: CDR1 SQVTM, CDR2 ANQGSEA. In DNA, the CDR3 is TGCAGCGTTGTTTTAAACAATGAGCAGTTCTTC. Residues: CSVVLNNEQFF.

The chain links TRBV29-1 to TRBJ2-5; no clear D gene. In germline, CDR1 is SQVTM, CDR2 ANQGSEA. The CDR3 consists of 12 residues. Trimming pared 5 bases from V and 3 bases from J, leaving 10 bases between. CDR3 region: CSVFYRKETQYF. The DNA for the CDR3 is TGCAGCGTTTTTTACAGAAAAGAGACCCAGTACTTC.

The chain recombines TRBV6-6 with TRBJ1-1, with TRBD1 as a possible D gene (5 bases). Trimming removed 0 bases at V and 1 base at J, with 9 bases between. The CDR3 is 15 amino acids. The germline V gene has CDR1 MNHNY and CDR2 SVGAGI (reference sequence). This CDR3 reads CASSYSDGGNTEAFF. Written as DNA, the CDR3 is TGTGCCAGCAGTTACTCGGATGGGGGGAACACTGAAGCTTTCTTT.

The chain joins TRBV27 to TRBJ2-7; perhaps TRBD1 as D (5 bases). V lost 8 bases and J 0 bases, leaving 11 bases between the germline ends. This CDR3 is 13 amino acids long. Germline V gives CDR1 MNHEY, CDR2 SMNVEV (reference sequence). This chain's CDR3 is CASRDSFSYEQYF. The CDR3, as DNA: TGTGCCAGCCGCGACAGTTTCTCCTACGAGCAGTACTTC.

The table lists this clone with a few counts. The chain combines TRBV5-4 with TRBJ2-7; TRBD1 matches at 8 bases. V trimming: 4 bases; J trimming: 0 bases; junction bases outside the gene matches: 6. Germline V lookup: CDR1 SGHNT, CDR2 YYREEE (reference sequence). The CDR3 consists of 15 residues. The CDR3 DNA is TGTGCCAGCAGCCCGGGACAGGACAGCTCCTACGAGCAGTACTTC. It codes for CASSPGQDSSYEQYF.

The V gene is TRBV19, the J gene TRBJ2-7, with D unresolved. V lost 5 bases, J lost 4 bases, and 18 bases lay in between. Germline CDR1 LNHDA, CDR2 SQIVND (reference sequence). The CDR3 spans 15 residues. In DNA form, the CDR3 reads TGTGCCAGTAGTGAATGGACCCCGGATGGATACGAGCAGTACTTC. This sequence encodes CASSEWTPDGYEQYF. The variable domain in full, with the rest retrieved from reference TRBV19 and TRBJ2-7, is DGGITQSPKYLFRKEGQNVTLSCEQNLNHDAMYWYRQDPGQGLRLIYYSQIVNDFQKGDIAEGYSVSREKKESFPLTVTSAQKNPTAFYLCASSEWTPDGYEQYFGPGTRLTVT.

Of note for this clone: Other DNA variants within this sample encode the same CDR3. The CDR3 sequence: CASSDTNTGELFF. CDR3 sequence (DNA): TGTGCCAGCAGTGATACAAACACCGGGGAGCTGTTTTTT. The gene calls are TRBV6-4 and TRBJ2-2; no clear D gene. The CDR3 has 13 residues. Trimming took 3 bases from V and 2 from J, leaving 4 bases between them. Germline V gene sequence: CDR1 MRHNA, CDR2 SNTAGT.